Only a few counts were recorded for the clone carrying this T cell receptor beta chain. These data are taken from a study of metastatic and nonmetastatic thyroid tumors. TCRdb reprocessed the PCR reads using MiXCR. The table shows over 15,000 clones, with approximately 20% occurring only once. The germline CDR1 and CDR2 sequences are LNHDA and SQIVND (reference sequence). V lost 5 bases to trimming and J lost 4 bases; unmatched junction nucleotides: 4. The CDR3 spans 14 residues. All patients were untreated before thyroid surgery. The sequenced sample was tumor tissue. V gene TRBV19 combines with J gene TRBJ2-3, with 9 nucleotides matching TRBD2. This sequence was found in a female donor with papillary thyroid cancer or a benign thyroid nodule (not recorded which). Some clones in this sample may be carry-over from other donors' samples. The CDR3: CASSVSGSADTQYF. In nucleotides, the CDR3 is TGTGCCAGTAGTGTTAGCGGGAGCGCAGATACGCAGTATTTT. The full variable domain, completed using reference TRBV19 and TRBJ2-3, is DGGITQSPKYLFRKEGQNVTLSCEQNLNHDAMYWYRQDPGQGLRLIYYSQIVNDFQKGDIAEGYSVSREKKESFPLTVTSAQKNPTAFYLCASSVSGSADTQYFGPGTRLTVL.